These T cell receptor beta chains were read from a single sample in a study of blood T cell repertoires in COVID-19. Data came from immunoSEQ multiplex PCR; TCRdb stores just in-frame clones and leaves some out. Here the sample spans 200,000 to 300,000 clones, 88% being singletons. Sequenced sample: peripheral blood. Source of these receptors: a man in his sixties who had recovered from COVID-19. Each CDR3 is given without its conserved first and last residue. D genes are given only for firm matches.

d_call: TRBD1; v_call: TRBV6-5; cdr3_aa: ASRADRANQPQH
d_call: NA; v_call: TRBV6-1; cdr3_aa: ASSDARNSQSSSYNSPLH
d_call: NA; v_call: TRBV28; cdr3_aa: ASTLGQGNTEAF
d_call: TRBD1; v_call: TRBV6-5; cdr3_aa: ASSSPTGAYGYT
d_call: NA; v_call: TRBV7-8; cdr3_aa: ASSPPGLYGYT
d_call: NA; v_call: TRBV14; cdr3_aa: ASSQEIQGRADQPQH
d_call: NA; v_call: TRBV12-5; cdr3_aa: ASGLAPGGHYGYT
d_call: NA; v_call: TRBV5-1; cdr3_aa: ASSYGADYGYT
d_call: TRBD1; v_call: TRBV19; cdr3_aa: ASTGQGTFQPQH
d_call: NA; v_call: TRBV6-5; cdr3_aa: ASSRGDSPLH
d_call: NA; v_call: TRBV7-3; cdr3_aa: ASSLGQRNEQF
d_call: NA; v_call: TRBV6-4; cdr3_aa: ASSTTSGSYEQY
d_call: TRBD1; v_call: TRBV6-5; cdr3_aa: ASKMDRVGVHEQY
d_call: TRBD1; v_call: TRBV3-1/TRBV3-2; cdr3_aa: ASSQEGNRDRGYNEQF
d_call: NA; v_call: TRBV19; cdr3_aa: ASSPRTEGSGNTIY
d_call: TRBD1; v_call: TRBV6-6; cdr3_aa: ASSETGGYGYT
d_call: TRBD1; v_call: TRBV30; cdr3_aa: AWRPTGENTGELF
d_call: NA; v_call: TRBV6-5; cdr3_aa: ASRDGQPGTDTQY
d_call: TRBD1; v_call: TRBV5-6; cdr3_aa: ASSLWDRDEQY
d_call: NA; v_call: TRBV14; cdr3_aa: ASSVLPRGSPLH
d_call: TRBD2; v_call: TRBV14; cdr3_aa: ASSLGRAGPARETQY
d_call: NA; v_call: TRBV19; cdr3_aa: ASSIRGPLYEQY
d_call: NA; v_call: TRBV5-1; cdr3_aa: ASSLNGNDYEQY
d_call: NA; v_call: TRBV9; cdr3_aa: ASSEAGVAEAF
d_call: NA; v_call: TRBV9; cdr3_aa: ASSPGGHGYT
d_call: TRBD2; v_call: TRBV3-1/TRBV3-2; cdr3_aa: ASSQGLAGVTGELF
d_call: NA; v_call: TRBV6-6; cdr3_aa: ASSAPGSYNSPLH
d_call: NA; v_call: TRBV7-6; cdr3_aa: ASSLNSPNTGELF
d_call: TRBD1; v_call: TRBV29-1; cdr3_aa: SVRTGPYGYT
d_call: TRBD1; v_call: TRBV11-2; cdr3_aa: ASSPGTVGDEQY
d_call: NA; v_call: TRBV4-2; cdr3_aa: ASSHGAGGTSTDTQY
d_call: NA; v_call: TRBV9; cdr3_aa: ASSPRTSNTGELF
d_call: TRBD1; v_call: TRBV9; cdr3_aa: ASSPLTGGTGGYT
d_call: NA; v_call: TRBV11-2; cdr3_aa: ASSLRDTDNEQF
d_call: TRBD2; v_call: TRBV7-3; cdr3_aa: ASSWTSGGPYEQY